This is a list of T cell receptor beta chains from one sample in a study of cytomegalovirus exposure and HLA in healthy donors. Profiled with immunoSEQ multiplex PCR; TCRdb holds only in-frame clones, not every one. The sample shows some 120,000 clones, around 80% of them seen only once. Sequencing was performed on PBMCs. The receptors originated from a female donor in good health and CMV-seronegative. CDR3s include the opening cysteine and the closing phenylalanine or tryptophan. A D gene is named only where the DNA matches it firmly. Size is stated for part of the rows, as once, few or many counts, or as a class when the clone is expanded.

cdr3_nt	cdr3_aa	clone_size	d_call	j_call	v_call
TGTGCCAGCAGTTTAACGGGAGGGTCCTACAATGAGCAGTTCTTC	CASSLTGGSYNEQFF	NA	TRBD2	TRBJ2-1	TRBV9
TGCAGTGCTAGGTTCCGTAATGGCTACACCTTC	CSARFRNGYTF	few	NA	TRBJ1-2	TRBV20-1
TGTGCCACCAGCCTCAAACTCGGGGCGTGGCGGGAGGGTATCTATGAGCAGTTCTTC	CATSLKLGAWREGIYEQFF	NA	TRBD2	TRBJ2-1	TRBV15
TGTGCCAGCAGCAAGCTCTCCTGCAGGGGGATCTACGAGCAGTACTTC	CASSKLSCRGIYEQYF	NA	NA	TRBJ2-7	TRBV21-1
TGTGCCAGCACCCCCGGGACTAGCGGCAATGAGCAGTTCTTC	CASTPGTSGNEQFF	NA	TRBD2	TRBJ2-1	TRBV28
TGTGCCAGCAGCTTAGGATCCACGGGGGACTATGGCTACACCTTC	CASSLGSTGDYGYTF	NA	NA	TRBJ1-2	TRBV7-9
TGTGCCAACAGTTTAGCAGCGGGAGTTGAGACCCAGTACTTC	CANSLAAGVETQYF	NA	TRBD2	TRBJ2-5	TRBV6-5
TGCGCCAGCAGCCAAGTTTGCCACCCAGTGTTTCCCCTCCACTTT	CASSQVCHPVFPLHF	NA	NA	TRBJ1-6	TRBV4-1
TGTGCCTGGAGTGGGAGGGGACTAGCGCCTTCGAACACCGGGGAGCTGTTTTTT	CAWSGRGLAPSNTGELFF	NA	TRBD2	TRBJ2-2	TRBV30
TGTGCCAGTGGGAGGGGGACCACTGAAGCTTTCTTT	CASGRGTTEAFF	NA	NA	TRBJ1-1	TRBV27